This note documents a single T cell receptor beta chain sequence. Its antigen is not known. The data originate from a study of Ad26.COV2.S vaccination and SARS-CoV-2 variants. Only in-frame clones appear in the TCRdb table, and some are missing; sequencing was by immunoSEQ multiplex PCR. Among around 450,000 clones listed, 90% were seen once. Regarding the study as a whole: There was a possibility that the TCR breadth and depth analyses underestimated total T cell responses.

V gave up 3 bases and J gave up 5 bases, with 14 bases separating them. CDR1 is SNHLY and CDR2 is FYNNEI in the germline V gene. The CDR3 totals 14 residues. Treatment indicated: roughly 19 received Ad26.COV2.S at low or high dose, single or two shots; about 5 received placebo; per-sample allocation not given. Specimens were obtained on day 63 following the first vaccine or placebo injection. This receptor was identified in a person aged 18 to 59 who received the Ad26.COV2.S COVID-19 vaccine or a placebo. Here the sequenced sample was peripheral blood, taken in a trial of Ad26.COV2.S vaccine versus placebo. This chain links TRBV2 with TRBJ2-7, with D perhaps TRBD1 or TRBD2 (6 bases each). In DNA form, the CDR3 reads TGTGCCAGCAGTGAGGCAAGGGGGGAGGACGAGCAGTACTTC. Encoded protein: CASSEARGEDEQYF.